A single T cell receptor (beta chain) is shown here with its context. Its specificity is not known. The entry originates in a study of shared clonotypes between healthy human individuals. Whole-study results and caveats: Rarefaction curves obtained for sorted subsets showed sequencing incomplete despite large depth. What limited the represented genetic and exposure-history diversity was the small number of donors. Generation of non-shared clonotypes was less probable than generation of clonotypes shared by all four donors.

Naive CD8 populations comprised CD45RO-negative cells positively selected for CCR7, excluding terminally differentiated effector memory CD45RA+ cells. Data came from immunoSEQ multiplex PCR; TCRdb stores just in-frame clones and leaves some out. The data hold under 1 million clones, with about 91% observed a single time. With 6 bases removed from V and 2 bases from J, the gap between germline ends came to 14 bases. CDR3 length: 15 amino acids. CDR1 is SGDLS, CDR2 YYNGEE, per germline. V is TRBV9 and J is TRBJ1-4, with a weak D call TRBD1 (6 bases). This receptor was obtained from a man in his thirties or forties in good health. Source material: naive CD8+ T cells sorted from blood. In nucleotides, the CDR3 is TGTGCCAGCACCCCTACCCAGGGGACTAATGAAAAACTGTTTTTT. It is translated as CASTPTQGTNEKLFF.